This is a list of T cell receptor beta chains from one sample in a study of tumor-infiltrating lymphocytes in primary liver carcinoma. A single record per CDR3 protein comes from TCRdb applying MiXCR to the multiplex PCR reads. The sample shows approximately 30,000 distinct CDR3 sequences, 71% of them seen only once. Sequenced material: liver tumor tissue from sampling region 3. Receptor source: a woman in her 30s with primary liver carcinoma and hepatitis B virus infection. Each CDR3 is given with its conserved first and last residue. D genes are given only for firm matches. Clone size is shown for a subset of rows, as once, few, many or a class of expanded clone.

size	V	D	J	DNA	CDR3
.	TRBV9	.	TRBJ2-6	TGTGCCAGCAGCCTCTCCAAGGGGGGTAACGGGGTCAACGTCCTGACTTTC	CASSLSKGGNGVNVLTF
.	TRBV29-1	.	TRBJ1-2	TGCAGCGTCTTGGGTAGGCCATATGGCTACACCTTC	CSVLGRPYGYTF
many	TRBV11-2	.	TRBJ2-7	TGTGCCAGCGGTCGGGGCGGGCCCTCCTACGAGCAGTACTTC	CASGRGGPSYEQYF
.	TRBV11-1	TRBD1	TRBJ2-7	TGTGCCAGCAGCACTGGGACAGGGGGCTACGAGCAGTACTTC	CASSTGTGGYEQYF
.	TRBV6-5	.	TRBJ2-1	TGTGCCAGCTGTCCGGGAATCGGGACCCCGTCGTTCTTC	CASCPGIGTPSFF
.	TRBV28	.	TRBJ1-1	TGTGCCAGCATTATAGAACAGCTTAACACTGAAGCTTTCTTT	CASIIEQLNTEAFF
many	TRBV29-1	TRBD1	TRBJ1-2	TGCAGCGTTGGGGACAGGGGGCATGATGGCTACACCTTC	CSVGDRGHDGYTF
.	TRBV11-1	.	TRBJ2-2	TGTACCAGCAGCTTAGTGGGGGATACGAACACCGGGGAGCTGTCTTTT	CTSSLVGDTNTGELSF
.	TRBV11-2	TRBD2	TRBJ2-1	TGCGCCGGCAGCACCTCTCTAGCGGGAGGATACAATGATCAGTTCTTC	CAGSTSLAGGYNDQFF
.	TRBV4-2	TRBD1	TRBJ2-5	TGTGCCAACAGGCAAAGGGACAGCTCCTCGGAGACCCGGTACTTC	CANRQRDSSSETRYF